The present TCR beta chain was sequenced within a study of vaccination effects on CD4 cells after COVID-19. Whole-study results and caveats: From healthy vaccinees, only 1 of 255 vaccine-induced clones also reacted to common cold coronaviruses. Late post-vaccination, clones induced by infection and those induced by vaccine underwent marked clonal contraction.

Within the ViraFEST assay, antigen-specific CD4+ T cells underwent expansion with viral peptide pools prior to sequencing. Culture proceeded for under twelve days, and CD4+ T cells were then isolated. Among the vaccine recipients, none had a prior SARS-CoV-2 infection, and nucleocapsid antibodies were negative. Wells containing approximately 2 million PBMC each were cultured with 10 IU/ml IL-2 and 8 to 10 ug/ml peptides. IL-2 medium took the place of half the medium on both days 3 and 7. TCRdb's copy holds only in-frame clones and misses some; the assay was immunoSEQ multiplex PCR. The sample contains around 68,000 clones, about 80% of which appear only once. This clone was counted a single time. What it binds is not known. The CDR3 consists of 11 residues.

This TCR was sampled from a human donor who received a COVID-19 vaccine. This specimen was CD4+ T cells from PBMCs cultured with SARS-CoV-2 spike peptides, taken before COVID-19 vaccination. The gene calls are TRBV21-1 and TRBJ2-1. TRBV21-1 is classified as a pseudogene. The CDR3 nucleotides are TGTGCCAGCAGCAGGGTCAATGAGCAGTTCTTC. Protein product: CASSRVNEQFF.